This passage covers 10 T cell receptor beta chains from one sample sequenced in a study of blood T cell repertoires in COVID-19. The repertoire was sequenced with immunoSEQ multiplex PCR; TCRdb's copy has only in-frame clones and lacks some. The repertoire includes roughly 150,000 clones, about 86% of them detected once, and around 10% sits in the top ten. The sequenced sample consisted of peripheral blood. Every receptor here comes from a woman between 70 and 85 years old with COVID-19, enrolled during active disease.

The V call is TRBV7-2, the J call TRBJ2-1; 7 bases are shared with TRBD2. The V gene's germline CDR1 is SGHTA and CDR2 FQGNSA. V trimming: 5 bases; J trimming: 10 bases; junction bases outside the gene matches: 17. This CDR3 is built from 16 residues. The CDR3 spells CASSRRVSGVPGEQFF. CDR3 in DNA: TGTGCCAGCAGCCGCCGTGTCAGCGGGGTCCCGGGGGAGCAGTTCTTC. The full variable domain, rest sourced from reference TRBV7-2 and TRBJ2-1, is GAGVSQSPSNKVTEKGKDVELRCDPISGHTALYWYRQSLGQGLEFLIYFQGNSAPDKSGLPSDRFSAERTGGSVSTLTIQRTQQEDSAVYLCASSRRVSGVPGEQFFGPGTRLTVL.

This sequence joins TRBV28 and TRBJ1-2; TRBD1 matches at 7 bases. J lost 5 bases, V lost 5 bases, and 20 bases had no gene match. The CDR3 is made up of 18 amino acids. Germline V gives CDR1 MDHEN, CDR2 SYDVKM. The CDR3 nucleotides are TGTGCCAGCAGTCCGGACCGACAGGGTGCTCAACGAAGATATGGCTACACCTTC. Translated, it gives CASSPDRQGAQRRYGYTF.

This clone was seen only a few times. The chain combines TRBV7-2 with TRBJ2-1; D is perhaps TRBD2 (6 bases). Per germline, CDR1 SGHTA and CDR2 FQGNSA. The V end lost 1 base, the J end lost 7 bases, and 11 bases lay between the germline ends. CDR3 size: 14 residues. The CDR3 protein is CASSLGGAGNEQFF. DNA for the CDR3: TGTGCCAGCAGCTTAGGCGGGGCGGGGAATGAGCAGTTCTTC.

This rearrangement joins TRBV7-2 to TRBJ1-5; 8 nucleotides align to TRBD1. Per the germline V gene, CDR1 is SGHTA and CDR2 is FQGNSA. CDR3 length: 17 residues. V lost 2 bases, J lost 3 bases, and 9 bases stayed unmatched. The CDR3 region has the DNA TGTGCCAGCAGCTTAACCTATGGACAGGGCTTCAATCAGCCCCAGCATTTT. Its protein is CASSLTYGQGFNQPQHF.

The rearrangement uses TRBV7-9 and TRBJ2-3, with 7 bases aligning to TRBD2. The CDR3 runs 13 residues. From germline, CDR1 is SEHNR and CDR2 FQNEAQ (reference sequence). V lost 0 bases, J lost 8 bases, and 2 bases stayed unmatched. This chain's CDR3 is CASSLAGGGTQYF. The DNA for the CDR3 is TGTGCCAGCAGCTTAGCCGGCGGGGGTACGCAGTATTTT.

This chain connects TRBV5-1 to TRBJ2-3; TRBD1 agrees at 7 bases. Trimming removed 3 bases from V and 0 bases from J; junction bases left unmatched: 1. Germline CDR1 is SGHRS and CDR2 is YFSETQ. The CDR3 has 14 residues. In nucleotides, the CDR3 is TGCGCCAGCAGCTCGGGACAGAGCACAGATACGCAGTATTTT. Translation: CASSSGQSTDTQYF.

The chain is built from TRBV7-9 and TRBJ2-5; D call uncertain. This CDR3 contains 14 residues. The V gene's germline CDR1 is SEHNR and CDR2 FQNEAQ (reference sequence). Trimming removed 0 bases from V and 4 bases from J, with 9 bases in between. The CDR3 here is CASSLAIHLETQYF. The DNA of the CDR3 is TGTGCCAGCAGCTTAGCTATCCACTTAGAGACCCAGTACTTC.

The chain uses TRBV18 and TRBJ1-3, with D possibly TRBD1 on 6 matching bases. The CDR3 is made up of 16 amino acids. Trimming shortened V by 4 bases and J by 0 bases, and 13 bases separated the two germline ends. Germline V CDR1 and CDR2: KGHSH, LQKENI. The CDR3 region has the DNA TGTGCCAGCTCACGACGGGACACCTCCTCTGGAAACACCATATATTTT. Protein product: CASSRRDTSSGNTIYF.

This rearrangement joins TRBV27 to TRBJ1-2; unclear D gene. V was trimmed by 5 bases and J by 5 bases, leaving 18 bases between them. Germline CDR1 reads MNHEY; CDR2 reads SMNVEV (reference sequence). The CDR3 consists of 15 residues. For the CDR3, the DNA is TGTGCCAGCAGTCCCTTGCCGGGAGGACCGTATGGCTACACCTTC. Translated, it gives CASSPLPGGPYGYTF.

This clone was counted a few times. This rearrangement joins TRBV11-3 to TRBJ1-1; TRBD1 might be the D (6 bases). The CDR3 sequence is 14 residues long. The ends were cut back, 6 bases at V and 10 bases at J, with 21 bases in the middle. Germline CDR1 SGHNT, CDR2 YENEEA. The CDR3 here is CASSADRPPFRAFF. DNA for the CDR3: TGTGCCAGCAGTGCTGACAGGCCACCTTTTCGAGCTTTCTTT.